The rows below give T cell receptor beta chains drawn from one sample of a study of blood T cell repertoires in COVID-19. Profiled with immunoSEQ multiplex PCR; TCRdb holds only in-frame clones, not every one. The repertoire includes roughly 120,000 clones, approximately 81% of them detected once, and almost 4% sits in the top ten. Sequenced sample: peripheral blood. The source of these receptors is a woman older than 75 with acute or convalescent COVID-19. Each CDR3 is given with its conserved first and last residue. D genes are given only for firm matches. Clone size appears in some rows only: once, few, many, or a class for an expanded clone.

j_gene: TRBJ1-1
v_gene: TRBV29-1
abundance: -
d_gene: TRBD1
CDR3nt: TGCAGCGTTGAAACAGGGGGGAACACTGAAGCTTTCTTT
CDR3aa: CSVETGGNTEAFF

j_gene: TRBJ2-5
v_gene: TRBV9
abundance: -
d_gene: TRBD2
CDR3nt: TGTGCCAGCAGCTCCGGAGCGGGGGGGAGAAACGAAGAGACCCAGTACTTC
CDR3aa: CASSSGAGGRNEETQYF

j_gene: TRBJ1-2
v_gene: TRBV20-1
abundance: few
d_gene: -
CDR3nt: TGCAGTGCTAGTACCGGGGGAGGTGGCTACACCTTC
CDR3aa: CSASTGGGGYTF

j_gene: TRBJ2-2
v_gene: TRBV18
abundance: few
d_gene: -
CDR3nt: TGTGCCAGCTCCCCCGACAGGCGAGGGGAGCTGTTTTTT
CDR3aa: CASSPDRRGELFF

j_gene: TRBJ1-2
v_gene: TRBV3-1/TRBV3-2
abundance: -
d_gene: -
CDR3nt: TGTGCCAGCAGCCTAGCGTCCACGGTGAGCGGAGGAGGCTACACCTTC
CDR3aa: CASSLASTVSGGGYTF

j_gene: TRBJ1-5
v_gene: TRBV6-2/TRBV6-3
abundance: -
d_gene: -
CDR3nt: TGTGCCAGCAGTTACGGGACACCTAATCAGCCCCAGCATTTT
CDR3aa: CASSYGTPNQPQHF

j_gene: TRBJ2-3
v_gene: TRBV7-2
abundance: once
d_gene: TRBD2
CDR3nt: TGTGCCAGCAGCCCCCGCGGGGCTAGCGGGACCACAGATACGCAGTATTTT
CDR3aa: CASSPRGASGTTDTQYF

j_gene: TRBJ1-3
v_gene: TRBV7-2
abundance: -
d_gene: -
CDR3nt: TGTGCCAGCAGCCCTTCAGAAAACACCATATATTTT
CDR3aa: CASSPSENTIYF

j_gene: TRBJ1-6
v_gene: TRBV6-5
abundance: -
d_gene: -
CDR3nt: TGTGCCAGCGGCGCGGCAAGCTCCTATAATTCACCCCTCCACTTT
CDR3aa: CASGAASSYNSPLHF

j_gene: TRBJ2-3
v_gene: TRBV28
abundance: -
d_gene: TRBD1
CDR3nt: TGTGCCAGCATGACAGGGGGCACAGATACGCAGTATTTT
CDR3aa: CASMTGGTDTQYF

j_gene: TRBJ2-3
v_gene: TRBV18
abundance: -
d_gene: TRBD1
CDR3nt: TGTGCCAGCTCAACGACAGGGGCCACAGATACGCAGTATTTT
CDR3aa: CASSTTGATDTQYF

j_gene: TRBJ2-3
v_gene: TRBV7-2
abundance: -
d_gene: TRBD2
CDR3nt: TGTGCCAGCAGTGATGGCGGGGGAACAGATACGCAGTATTTT
CDR3aa: CASSDGGGTDTQYF

j_gene: TRBJ2-5
v_gene: TRBV28
abundance: -
d_gene: -
CDR3nt: TGTGCCAGCAGTTTACCGGGACTCGAAGAGACCCAGTACTTC
CDR3aa: CASSLPGLEETQYF

j_gene: TRBJ1-3
v_gene: TRBV7-2
abundance: -
d_gene: -
CDR3nt: TGTGCCAGCAGCTTAATGGGGGCATCTACTGGAAACACCATATATTTT
CDR3aa: CASSLMGASTGNTIYF

j_gene: TRBJ1-2
v_gene: TRBV11-2
abundance: -
d_gene: -
CDR3nt: TGTGCCAGCAGCTTAATGGGTGGAGGGAGGAGCTACACCTTC
CDR3aa: CASSLMGGGRSYTF